This is a list of T cell receptor beta chains from one sample in a study of T cell responses to AZD1222 COVID-19 vaccine. The data were produced by immunoSEQ multiplex PCR, yet TCRdb's version contains in-frame clones alone and is incomplete. There are about 120,000 clones in the sample; about 87% occur only once, and about 1.6% lies in the top ten. The input for sequencing was peripheral blood, taken on day 0 of AZD1222 vaccination. The receptors here all came from an adult in good health. The CDR3 runs from the conserved cysteine through the conserved F or W.

cdr3_length,v_call,cdr3_aa
14,TRBV6-5,CASSLLQGNYGYTF
16,TRBV27,CASSLGSSGPYNEQFF
14,TRBV7-9,CASSPSGRVYEQYF
14,TRBV5-4,CASRRGKENEKLFF
15,TRBV9,CASSVGAGAPSGYTF
13,TRBV5-1,CASSVGQYNEQFF
15,TRBV27,CASKLTSFGNYGYTF
15,TRBV19,CASSIGAGLNQPQHF
24,TRBV24-1,CATSDFFRRPGQGNYISNTGELFF
8,TRBV7-2,CANAEQYF
14,TRBV6-5,CASGYRPTNYGYTF
16,TRBV5-5,CASSLAASGGANTQYF
15,TRBV6-5,CASRSGTSGSYEQYF
15,TRBV2,CASRPGGAWGTEAFF
14,TRBV10-1,CASSDGTSVAEQYF
15,TRBV30,CAWSNSPGSYNEQFF
14,TRBV10-1,CASSQRSGFHEQYF
18,TRBV4-2,CASSRQRTSGQYSYEQYF
14,TRBV6-5,CASSWTSGQETQYF
14,TRBV10-2,CASSDVAGPYEQYF
14,TRBV5-4,CASSLEGPSYGYTF
15,TRBV2,CASIRTSGRPVEQFF
14,TRBV18,CASSPDLGGREAFF
14,TRBV19,CASIGQRINYGYTF
15,TRBV19,CASSIVSGSNQPQHF
14,TRBV11-2,CASSLAPSLYEQYF
17,TRBV3-1/TRBV3-2,CASSSLDPIHSDNEQFF
13,TRBV7-9,CASSLINMREQYF
15,TRBV2,CASRGQPKENSPLHF
13,TRBV12-3/TRBV12-4,CASSTGGLYGYTF
14,TRBV5-5,CASSRQGRSDEQFF
13,TRBV6-1,CASSDFGAAEAFF
13,TRBV11-2,CASTTGFGTEAFF
12,TRBV11-2,CASSASGASFVF
14,TRBV2,CASIRDRPSGEQYF
15,TRBV11-2,CASRERGQGSEKLFF